This note documents a single T cell receptor beta chain sequence. In the authors' methods: Amplification of reference gene primers was used by the study to estimate nucleated cell counts. Clones were read by immunoSEQ multiplex PCR, and TCRdb kept only the in-frame ones, dropping some. For V, J and clone size, that table is used; D and trimming come from the DNA. The sample consists of roughly 230,000 clones, roughly 84% of them appearing once. These data belong to a study of blood T cell repertoires in COVID-19. V lost 0 bases and J lost 8; bases outside the gene matches: 9. The V gene's germline CDR1 is SGHRS and CDR2 YFSETQ. The CDR3 consists of 16 residues.

This receptor was taken from a man aged 35 to 55 with acute or convalescent COVID-19. V and J are TRBV5-1 and TRBJ2-1; 9 positions match TRBD2. Sequencing was done on a sample of peripheral blood. CDR3: CASSLGIAGAGDEQFF. DNA of the CDR3: TGCGCCAGCAGCTTGGGGATAGCGGGGGCCGGAGATGAGCAGTTCTTC.